These 11 T cell receptor beta chains came from one sample sequenced in a study of cytomegalovirus exposure and HLA in healthy donors. Researchers ran the PCR with 60 Vbeta and 13 Jbeta primers. Method: immunoSEQ multiplex PCR; TCRdb's copy keeps in-frame clones and lacks some. The sample contains some 90,000 clones, approximately 75% of which appear only once. Sequences were obtained from PBMCs. These receptors all come from a woman in her seventies in good health and CMV-seropositive.

The CDR3 here is CASSDSYNEKLFF. The CDR3 nucleotides read TGTGCCAGCAGCGACAGTTATAATGAAAAACTGTTTTTT. This chain joins TRBV6-5 and TRBJ1-4; TRBD1 might be the D (5 bases). Germline V CDR1 and CDR2: MNHEY, SVGAGI. This CDR3 has 13 residues. V was cut by 6 bases and J by 4 bases, with 9 bases left in between.

This sequence joins TRBV9 and TRBJ1-2, with 7 bases lining up with TRBD1. Losses at the gene ends were 0 bases for V and 8 bases for J; bases not matched to a gene: 1. This CDR3 spans 12 amino acids. The germline V gene encodes CDR1 SGDLS and CDR2 YYNGEE. The CDR3 loop is CASSVAGGGYTF. Written as DNA, the CDR3 is TGTGCCAGCAGCGTAGCAGGGGGAGGCTACACCTTC. Complete variable domain (other parts from reference TRBV9 and TRBJ1-2): DSGVTQTPKHLITATGQRVTLRCSPRSGDLSVYWYQQSLDQGLQFLIQYYNGEERAKGNILERFSAQQFPDLHSELNLSSLELGDSALYFCASSVAGGGYTFGSGTRLTVV.

The chain has TRBV6-1 and TRBJ1-1; unclear D gene. Germline lookup yields CDR1 MNHNS and CDR2 SASEGT. This CDR3 contains 14 residues. Trimming left V 6 bases short and J 3 bases short, with 14 bases between. The CDR3 sequence: CASSPLGGDTEAFF. For the CDR3, the DNA is TGTGCCAGCAGCCCCTTAGGCGGAGACACTGAAGCTTTCTTT.

The rearrangement uses TRBV29-1 and TRBJ2-5; 9 bases line up with TRBD2. The tail of the sequence fits TRBJ2-7 better, so the J call may be wrong. Germline values: CDR1 SQVTM, CDR2 ANQGSEA. This CDR3 has 13 amino acids. CDR3 sequence reads: CSVVASGIYEQYF. The CDR3 bases are TGCAGCGTTGTAGCTAGCGGGATCTACGAGCAGTACTTC.

CDR3 sequence reads: CASRGTGLLGYTF. The CDR3 DNA follows: TGTGCCAGTAGGGGGACAGGGCTCCTGGGGTACACCTTC. This chain links TRBV28 with TRBJ1-2; TRBD1 aligns across 9 bases. The CDR3 is made up of 13 amino acids. Germline CDR1 is MDHEN and CDR2 is SYDVKM. V dropped 9 bases and J dropped 11; count of bases not matched to a gene: 13.

The J gene is TRBJ2-5, the V gene TRBV5-1, with 9 bases lining up with TRBD2. Looked up from germline, CDR1 is SGHRS and CDR2 is YFSETQ. The CDR3 consists of 15 residues. V trimming: 5 bases; J trimming: 2 bases; junction bases outside the gene matches: 7. The CDR3 protein is CASRAGTSSQETQYF. In DNA form, the CDR3 reads TGCGCCAGCAGGGCCGGGACTAGCAGTCAAGAGACCCAGTACTTC.

This clone was counted between two and nine times. This chain uses TRBV6-1 with TRBJ2-3, with 8 bases lining up with TRBD2. The CDR3 runs to 16 residues. V shed 3 bases and J 1 base; nucleotides not matched to a gene: 6. CDR1 and CDR2 from the germline V gene are MNHNS and SASEGT. CDR3 in DNA: TGTGCCAGCAGTGATGGCGGGAGGACGGGCACAGATACGCAGTATTTT. This encodes CASSDGGRTGTDTQYF.

This clone occurred once. This chain links TRBV5-4 with TRBJ2-4, with 9 positions matching TRBD2. The CDR3 spans 16 residues. The germline V gene encodes CDR1 SGHNT and CDR2 YYREEE (reference sequence). V was pared by 0 bases and J by 0 bases, with 1 base of the junction left unmatched. CDR3 nucleotide sequence: TGTGCCAGCAGCTTGGGCGGGGGGGTAGCCAAAAACATTCAGTACTTC. Its protein is CASSLGGGVAKNIQYF.

V gene TRBV11-2 combines with J gene TRBJ2-1, with 7 nucleotides matching TRBD2. The germline V gene encodes CDR1 SGHAT and CDR2 FQNNGV. The junction had 7 bases not matched to a gene; V was cut back by 5 bases and J by 0 bases. This CDR3 is built from 16 residues. The CDR3 nucleotides are TGTGCCAGCAGCACGGCAGGCGGGGGCTCCTACAATGAGCAGTTCTTC. It yields the protein CASSTAGGGSYNEQFF.

The DNA of the CDR3 is TGTGCCAGCAGCTCGGGTTCCCGACTAGCGGAATACAATGAGCAGTTCTTC. Its translation: CASSSGSRLAEYNEQFF. The chain links TRBV5-6 to TRBJ2-1; the match to TRBD2 covers 9 bases. CDR3 length: 17 residues. V lost 3 bases to trimming and J lost 4 bases; unmatched junction nucleotides: 11. CDR1 is SGHDT and CDR2 is YYEEEE in the germline V gene.

The V call is TRBV27, the J call TRBJ2-7; 7 nucleotides agree with TRBD2. Trimming at V came to 4 bases and at J to 3 bases, leaving 12 bases not matched to a gene. CDR1 and CDR2 from the germline V gene are MNHEY and SMNVEV (reference sequence). The CDR3 totals 16 residues. CDR3 in amino acids: CASSSHPGGDRYEQYF. The CDR3 nucleotides are TGTGCCAGCAGTTCCCACCCGGGGGGTGACCGCTACGAGCAGTACTTC.